This T cell receptor (beta chain) was captured in a study of CD8 T cell repertoires and HIV-1 epitope variants. About the research overall: Twenty-five autologous and known Gag and Nef epitope variant peptides each stimulated T cells separately. Separate from the cultures, 1M uncultured T cells served as baseline.

This clone was seen a handful of times. Its antigen is as yet unknown. Trimming removed 3 bases from V and 7 bases from J, with 9 bases in between. Germline loops: CDR1 MGHDK, CDR2 SYGVNS. The CDR3 has 12 amino acids. TCR beta CDR3 was sequenced at survey depth on immunoSEQ. Method: immunoSEQ multiplex PCR; TCRdb's copy keeps in-frame clones and lacks some. This repertoire shows a few thousand clones, around two thirds found once; its top ten account for almost 40%. General study points: Roughly 5 clonotypes recognized Nef KF9, one HW9, none TAALDMSHF.

Material for sequencing was cultured CD8+ T cells derived from PBMCs. The chain recombines TRBV25-1 with TRBJ1-2, with a weak D call TRBD1 (6 bases). The clonotype was recovered from a male donor with HIV. In DNA, the CDR3 is TGTGCCAGCAGTGAGGGGGCGCTTGGCTACACCTTC. Its translation is CASSEGALGYTF.